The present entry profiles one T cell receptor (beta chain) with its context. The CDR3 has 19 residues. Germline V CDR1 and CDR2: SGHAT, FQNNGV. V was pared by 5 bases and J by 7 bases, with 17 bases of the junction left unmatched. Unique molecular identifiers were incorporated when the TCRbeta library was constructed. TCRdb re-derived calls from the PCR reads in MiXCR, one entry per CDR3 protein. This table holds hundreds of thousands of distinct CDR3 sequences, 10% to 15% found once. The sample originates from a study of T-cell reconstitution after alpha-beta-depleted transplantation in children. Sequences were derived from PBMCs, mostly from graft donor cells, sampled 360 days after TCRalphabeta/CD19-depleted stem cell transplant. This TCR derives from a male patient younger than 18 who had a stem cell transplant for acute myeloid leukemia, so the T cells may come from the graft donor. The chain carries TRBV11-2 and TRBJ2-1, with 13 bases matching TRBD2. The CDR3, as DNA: TGTGCCAGCAGCCACCGACTAGCGGGAGGCCCCCCAAAACATAATGAGCAGTTCTTC. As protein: CASSHRLAGGPPKHNEQFF. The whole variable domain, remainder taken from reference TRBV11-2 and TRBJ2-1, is EAGVAQSPRYKIIEKRQSVAFWCNPISGHATLYWYQQILGQGPKLLIQFQNNGVVDDSQLPKDRFSAERLKGVDSTLKIQPAKLEDSAVYLCASSHRLAGGPPKHNEQFFGPGTRLTVL.